These 6 T cell receptor beta chains share one sample of origin, sequenced in a study of tumor T cells in aggressive B-cell lymphoma. Some clones are missing from TCRdb's copy, which holds only in-frame ones; the method was immunoSEQ multiplex PCR. Of a few thousand clones listed, approximately 88% were seen once; the top ten hold around 5.6%. Sample: tumor tissue. Source of these receptors: an adult with diffuse large B cell lymphoma.

CDR3 sequence reads: CASSFEQGWSYNEQFF. The CDR3, as DNA: TGTGCCAGCAGTTTCGAGCAGGGGTGGTCCTACAATGAGCAGTTCTTC. The V and J genes are TRBV28 and TRBJ2-1; perhaps TRBD1 as D (6 bases). V was trimmed by 3 bases and J by 1 base, leaving 13 bases between them. The CDR3 consists of 16 residues. Per the germline V gene, CDR1 is MDHEN and CDR2 is SYDVKM. Full variable domain (missing parts from reference TRBV28 and TRBJ2-1): DVKVTQSSRYLVKRTGEKVFLECVQDMDHENMFWYRQDPGLGLRLIYFSYDVKMKEKGDIPEGYSVSREKKERFSLILESASTNQTSMYLCASSFEQGWSYNEQFFGPGTRLTVL.

This clone has more than one count but fewer than ten. The V call is TRBV10-3, the J call TRBJ1-2; 7 bases align to TRBD1. The CDR3 has 15 amino acids. The trim removed 9 bases at V and 7 bases at J, leaving 17 bases unmatched. Germline CDR1 ENHRY, CDR2 SYGVKD. The CDR3 bases are TGTGCCATTGCCCAGGGGGGAGCCACGGAGGGTGGCTACACCTTC. Translated, it gives CAIAQGGATEGGYTF.

V is TRBV11-3 and J is TRBJ2-4; TRBD1 matches 7 bases. The CDR3 totals 17 residues. Looked up from germline, CDR1 is SGHNT and CDR2 is YENEEA. V was pared by 1 base and J by 5 bases, with 11 bases of the junction left unmatched. CDR3: CASSLVGLGTAQNIQYF. CDR3 DNA: TGTGCCAGCAGCTTAGTCGGACTCGGGACAGCACAAAACATTCAGTACTTC.

The gene calls are TRBV7-2 and TRBJ2-3; no clear D gene. V lost 4 bases, J lost 5 bases, and 4 bases lay in between. This CDR3 region has 11 residues. Per germline, CDR1 SGHTA and CDR2 FQGNSA. CDR3 DNA: TGTGCCAGCAGCTCGAGAGATACGCAGTATTTT. It encodes CASSSRDTQYF.

The V gene is TRBV28, the J gene TRBJ1-5; 7 nucleotides agree with TRBD1. Trimming cost V 1 base and J 5 bases; bases outside gene matches: 5. The CDR3 consists of 15 residues. CDR1 and CDR2 (germline): MDHEN, SYDVKM. CDR3 in DNA: TGTGCCAGCAGTTTATCATCGACAGGGTATCAGCCCCAGCATTTT. It translates to CASSLSSTGYQPQHF.

This clone showed up just a few times. The genes are TRBV6-5 and TRBJ2-1; possible D gene TRBD2, 7 bases. Germline values: CDR1 MNHEY, CDR2 SVGAGI. This CDR3 has 14 amino acids. Trimming shortened V by 0 bases and J by 10 bases, and 13 bases separated the two germline ends. DNA for the CDR3: TGTGCCAGCAGTTACTCCTGGGGGGGCCGGGAGCAGTTCTTC. It specifies CASSYSWGGREQFF.